The 4 T cell receptor beta chains reported below all come from one sample, sequenced in a study of blood T cell repertoires in COVID-19. The protocol was immunoSEQ multiplex PCR, while the TCRdb copy is restricted to in-frame clones and leaves out a portion. The data contain about 240,000 clones, about 83% of them singletons. The sequenced sample was peripheral blood. All receptors derive from a human donor in a cohort sampled during active COVID-19.

V gene TRBV4-1 combines with J gene TRBJ2-5, with D perhaps matching TRBD2 (6 bases). Trimming removed 0 bases from V and 7 bases from J, with 18 bases in between. This CDR3 contains 16 residues. Germline CDR1 MGHRA, CDR2 YSYEKL. CDR3 loop: CASSQEIVAGRRTQYF. The CDR3 nucleotides read TGCGCCAGCAGCCAAGAGATTGTGGCGGGGAGGAGGACCCAGTACTTC.

Points on this clone: Other DNA sequences in the same sample also yield this CDR3. This chain connects TRBV19 to TRBJ2-5; D might be TRBD1 (6 bases). V lost 5 bases to trimming and J lost 1 base, with 8 bases between them. This CDR3 has 13 residues. Germline V gene sequence: CDR1 LNHDA, CDR2 SQIVND (reference sequence). DNA of the CDR3: TGTGCCAGTAGTGGGACACTCCAAGAGACCCAGTACTTC. Residues: CASSGTLQETQYF.

Here the CDR3 reads CASSERTGLSTDTQYF. DNA for the CDR3: TGTGCCAGCAGCGAGAGAACAGGGTTAAGCACAGATACGCAGTATTTT. The chain has TRBV6-6 and TRBJ2-3; D is perhaps TRBD1 (6 bases). V was shortened by 6 bases and J by 0 bases, with 16 bases between the two germline ends. The CDR3 contains 16 residues. CDR1 MNHNY and CDR2 SVGAGI come from the germline V gene (reference sequence).

The chain has TRBV5-8 and TRBJ2-3; D is undetermined. CDR1 is SGHTS and CDR2 is YDEGEE in the germline V gene. CDR3 size: 15 residues. V shed 2 bases and J shed 5 bases, with 15 bases lying between them. The CDR3 DNA is TGTGCCAGCAGCTTATGGGTTCGTCGAGGAGATACGCAGTATTTT. This encodes CASSLWVRRGDTQYF.